The clone carrying this T cell receptor (beta chain) was seen more than once but under ten times. Primed by a sample-barcoded 5' primer and a J-beta primer mix, a second PCR proceeded for about 6 to 11 cycles. TCRdb re-analysed the 5' RACE reads in MiXCR, keeping a single row per CDR3 protein. Of about 1.8 million distinct CDR3 sequences in the sample, roughly 49% were seen once. This record comes from a study of blood T cells in healthy people across ages. CDR1 is MNHNS, CDR2 SASEGT, per germline. The germline V and J ends were trimmed by 7 bases and 8 bases, with 17 bases remaining between them. The CDR3 covers 13 residues.

The clonotype comes from a woman aged 40-49 years in good health. The sample consisted of blood. This chain joins TRBV6-1 and TRBJ1-2; no definite D call. This CDR3 reads CASTLLGRDGYTF. CDR3 in DNA: TGTGCCAGCACCCTGTTGGGTAGAGACGGCTACACCTTC.